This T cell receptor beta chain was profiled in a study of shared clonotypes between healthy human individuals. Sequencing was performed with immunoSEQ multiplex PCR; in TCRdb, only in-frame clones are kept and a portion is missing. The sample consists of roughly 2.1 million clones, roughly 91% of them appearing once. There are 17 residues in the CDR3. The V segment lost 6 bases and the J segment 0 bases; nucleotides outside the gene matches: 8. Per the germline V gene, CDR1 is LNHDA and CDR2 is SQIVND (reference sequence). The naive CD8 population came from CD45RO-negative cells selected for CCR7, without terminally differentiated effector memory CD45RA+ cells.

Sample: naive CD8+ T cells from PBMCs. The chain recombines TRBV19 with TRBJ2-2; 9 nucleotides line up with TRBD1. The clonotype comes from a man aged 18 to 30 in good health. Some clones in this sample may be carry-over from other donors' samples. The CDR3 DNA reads TGTGCCAGTAGGGGACAGGGAACCATCTCGAACACCGGGGAGCTGTTTTTT. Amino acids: CASRGQGTISNTGELFF.